These T cell receptor beta chains were read from a single sample in a study of blood T cell repertoires in COVID-19. Sequenced by immunoSEQ multiplex PCR; TCRdb stores in-frame clones only, minus some. The profile shows roughly 260,000 clones, approximately 91% of them singletons. The source material was peripheral blood. These receptors were collected from a young adult with COVID-19, enrolled during active disease. Each CDR3 is given with its conserved first and last residue. D genes are given only for firm matches. A row's size may be missing; if present it is once, few, many or a size class.

>TRBD2|TRBJ2-3|TRBV19|.
CASSIISSGRDTQYF
TGTGCCAGTAGTATCATTTCTAGCGGACGAGATACGCAGTATTTT
>TRBD2|TRBJ2-3|TRBV4-1|.
CASSQIGLAGPHTQYF
TGCGCCAGCAGCCAAATCGGCTTAGCGGGACCTCATACGCAGTATTTT
>TRBD2|TRBJ2-1|TRBV7-9|.
CASSLLAGLAGGLDEQFF
TGTGCCAGCAGCTTACTTGCTGGACTAGCGGGAGGTCTTGATGAGCAGTTCTTC
>TRBD2|TRBJ2-7|TRBV9|.
CASSVAKDGREQYF
TGTGCCAGCAGCGTAGCTAAAGACGGGAGGGAGCAGTACTTC
>.|TRBJ2-4|TRBV3-1/TRBV3-2|.
CASSQGGRGYF
TGTGCCAGCAGCCAAGGGGGCAGGGGGTACTTC
>TRBD2|TRBJ2-1|TRBV7-2|.
CASSHGLAGGFSYNEQFF
TGTGCCAGCAGCCACGGACTAGCGGGAGGGTTCTCCTACAATGAGCAGTTCTTC
>.|TRBJ1-2|TRBV24-1|.
CATSDSPTASGGYTF
TGTGCCACCAGTGACAGCCCAACAGCAAGCGGGGGCTACACCTTC
>TRBD2|TRBJ2-1|TRBV2|.
CASSEEGTSGNEQFF
TGTGCCAGCAGTGAAGAGGGGACTAGCGGCAATGAGCAGTTCTTC
>.|TRBJ2-2|TRBV7-9|.
CASSLVGEGGELFF
TGTGCCAGCAGCTTAGTCGGGGAAGGCGGGGAGCTGTTTTTT
>TRBD1|TRBJ1-2|TRBV5-1|.
CASSTGQGFYGYTF
TGCGCCAGCAGCACAGGACAGGGCTTCTATGGCTACACCTTC
>TRBD2|TRBJ2-7|TRBV9|.
CASSVGTSETYEQYF
TGTGCCAGCAGCGTAGGGACTAGCGAGACCTACGAGCAGTACTTC
>TRBD1|TRBJ1-4|TRBV5-1|.
CASSSTGQGLVKLFF
TGCGCCAGCAGCTCAACGGGACAGGGGTTGGTAAAACTGTTTTTT
>TRBD2|TRBJ2-1|TRBV7-9|.
CASSLGTSGSNEQFF
TGTGCCAGCAGCTTAGGGACTAGCGGGAGCAATGAGCAGTTCTTC
>TRBD2|TRBJ2-7|TRBV28|.
CASSASLAGDNEQYF
TGTGCCAGCAGTGCCTCTTTAGCGGGAGACAACGAGCAGTACTTC
>.|TRBJ1-1|TRBV27|.
CASSLSRDTEAFF
TGTGCCAGCAGTTTGTCCAGGGACACTGAAGCTTTCTTT
>.|TRBJ2-3|TRBV18|.
CASSPPSLADTQYF
TGTGCCAGCTCACCACCTAGCCTGGCAGATACGCAGTATTTT
>.|TRBJ1-5|TRBV7-2|.
CASSPYTGLTNQPQHF
TGTGCCAGCAGCCCATATACAGGGCTGACCAATCAGCCCCAGCATTTT
>.|TRBJ2-7|TRBV27|.
CASPGEQYF
TGTGCCAGCCCAGGGGAGCAGTACTTC
>TRBD1|TRBJ2-3|TRBV5-5|.
CASSSGTGSVTQYF
TGTGCCAGCAGCTCCGGGACAGGGTCGGTTACGCAGTATTTT
>.|TRBJ2-3|TRBV6-4|.
CASSETGVATDTQYF
TGTGCCAGCAGTGAAACGGGAGTGGCCACAGATACGCAGTATTTT
>.|TRBJ2-7|TRBV28|.
CASSPGLLRKGTHEQYF
TGTGCCAGCAGTCCCGGACTACTTAGGAAGGGTACCCACGAGCAGTACTTC
>.|TRBJ2-5|TRBV15|once
CATSRDQGGVETQYF
TGTGCCACCAGCAGAGATCAAGGGGGAGTGGAGACCCAGTACTTC
>TRBD2|TRBJ2-3|TRBV27|.
CASSLNLLAGSTDTQYF
TGTGCCAGCAGTCTGAATTTGCTAGCGGGGAGCACAGATACGCAGTATTTT
>.|TRBJ2-7|TRBV5-5|.
CASSLGASYEQYF
TGTGCCAGCAGCTTAGGGGCGAGTTACGAGCAGTACTTC
>TRBD1|TRBJ1-2|TRBV12-5|.
CASGGTGGFYGYTF
TGTGCTAGTGGAGGGACAGGGGGATTTTATGGCTACACCTTC
>.|TRBJ2-5|TRBV7-9|.
CASGLTGQETQYF
TGTGCCAGCGGGCTAACCGGTCAAGAGACCCAGTACTTC
>.|TRBJ2-3|TRBV25-1|once
CASSDRDSTDTQYF
TGTGCCAGCAGTGACAGGGATAGCACAGATACGCAGTATTTT
>.|TRBJ1-5|TRBV7-2|.
CASSLAGRGEQPQHF
TGTGCCAGCAGCTTAGCGGGCAGGGGAGAGCAGCCCCAGCATTTT
>TRBD2|TRBJ2-5|TRBV4-1|.
CASSQDSGRTEKTQYF
TGCGCCAGCAGCCAAGACAGCGGGAGGACCGAAAAGACCCAGTACTTC
>.|TRBJ2-3|TRBV18|.
CASSPRDARGTDTQYF
TGTGCCAGCTCACCTCGGGACGCCAGGGGTACAGATACGCAGTATTTT
>TRBD2|TRBJ2-3|TRBV11-3|.
CASSGITGTSEADTQYF
TGTGCCAGCAGCGGGATTACCGGGACTAGCGAAGCAGATACGCAGTATTTT
>TRBD1|TRBJ1-5|TRBV10-3|few
CASSGGHQPQHF
TGTGCCTCCTCAGGGGGACACCAGCCCCAGCATTTT
>.|TRBJ2-7|TRBV19|.
CASSIGGRGYEQYF
TGTGCCAGTAGTATAGGAGGCAGGGGTTACGAGCAGTACTTC
>.|TRBJ2-7|TRBV4-1|.
CASSPTSTSSGEQYF
TGCGCCAGCAGCCCTACCTCGACTAGTTCTGGCGAGCAGTACTTC
>TRBD2|TRBJ2-1|TRBV30|once
CAWSDPRSGRARQFF
TGTGCCTGGAGTGACCCCAGAAGCGGGAGGGCCCGCCAGTTCTTC
>.|TRBJ2-7|TRBV11-2|few
CASSSSSVSYEQYF
TGTGCCAGCAGCTCCTCCTCAGTTTCGTACGAGCAGTACTTC
>.|TRBJ1-2|TRBV11-2|.
CASSLDPGYGYTF
TGTGCCAGCAGCTTAGATCCCGGCTATGGCTACACCTTC
>.|TRBJ2-1|TRBV28|few
CASSFLRGFDNEQFF
TGTGCCAGCAGTTTTTTACGTGGCTTTGACAATGAGCAGTTCTTC
>.|TRBJ1-1|TRBV6-2/TRBV6-3|.
CASSYVRTEAFF
TGTGCCAGCAGTTATGTGCGCACTGAAGCTTTCTTT
>.|TRBJ2-1|TRBV4-3|once
CASSQDFASEVYNEQFF
TGCGCCAGCAGCCAAGATTTTGCTAGCGAGGTTTACAATGAGCAGTTCTTC
>.|TRBJ2-7|TRBV27|.
CASSQEGGSYEQYF
TGTGCCAGCAGTCAGGAGGGAGGTTCCTACGAGCAGTACTTC
>TRBD1|TRBJ2-7|TRBV7-6|.
CASSLAPGTDYEQYF
TGTGCCAGCAGCTTAGCGCCCGGGACAGACTACGAGCAGTACTTC